This T cell receptor (beta chain) was documented in a study of response to subunit inactivated influenza vaccine. TCRdb analysed the RT-PCR reads with MiXCR anew, one entry per CDR3 protein. The repertoire consists of roughly 700,000 distinct CDR3 sequences, with around 13% occurring once and the leading ten covering 6% to 8%. Per the germline V gene, CDR1 is MNHNS and CDR2 is SASEGT. The length of the CDR3 is 18 residues. Trimming removed 0 bases from V and 2 bases from J, with 17 bases in between. The sequence was obtained from a man between 45 and 60 years old who received an inactivated influenza vaccine. Sequenced material: PBMCs from blood, taken 14 to 15 days before vaccination. This chain connects TRBV6-1 to TRBJ1-5; tentatively, D is TRBD1 (6 bases). The CDR3 loop reads CASSEAITSYRGNQPQHF. The CDR3 DNA sequence: TGTGCCAGCAGTGAAGCGATAACTTCTTACAGGGGCAATCAGCCCCAGCATTTT.